These 17 T cell receptor beta chains were sequenced from one sample in a study of post-analysis software for immune sequencing data. Their antigen targets remain unknown. Points from the study as a whole: The five TRBV segments detected at higher frequency in patients than in controls included TRBV5-6, TRBV5-1 and TRBV20-1.

Unique molecular identifiers had been added to the TCR beta cDNA libraries. One entry per CDR3 protein, called by TCRdb with MiXCR from the PCR reads. The top ten hold about 4.5% of the sample, which has about 820,000 distinct CDR3 sequences, approximately 53% seen once. Sequencing was done on a sample of blood. The receptors shown here come from a girl aged 5-17 years with multiple sclerosis.

The chain links TRBV5-1 to TRBJ2-7, with TRBD1 matching over 7 bases. The ends lost 1 base at V and 2 bases at J; junction bases unmatched: 9. The CDR3 is 16 residues long. Germline V gene lookup returns CDR1 SGHRS and CDR2 YFSETQ. As DNA, the CDR3 is TGCGCCAGCAGCTTGCCAAAAACAGGGGTGACCTACGAGCAGTACTTC. This encodes CASSLPKTGVTYEQYF.

V and J are TRBV12-3 or TRBV12-4 and TRBJ1-2; possibly TRBD1 for D (5 bases). The germline V and J ends were trimmed by 4 bases and 7 bases, with 10 bases remaining between them. This CDR3 has 12 residues. CDR3 bases: TGTGCCAGCAGTTCCAGGGTTCGTGGCTACACCTTC. Its translation is CASSSRVRGYTF.

The genes are TRBV7-2 and TRBJ2-5; D is unclear. The J call could be wrong; TRBJ2-7 is a better fit for the DNA end. The CDR3 extends over 13 amino acids. CDR1 and CDR2 (germline): SGHTA, FQGNSA. The CDR3 region has the DNA TGTGCCAGCAGCTTAGCGCAGTCAACCGAGCAGTACTTC. Its protein product is CASSLAQSTEQYF.

This clonotype was picked up a small number of times. The chain has TRBV29-1 and TRBJ1-2; no clear D. Germline CDR1 reads SQVTM; CDR2 reads ANQGSEA. The CDR3 extends over 13 amino acids. Trimming left V 0 bases short and J 5 bases short, with 10 bases between. DNA for the CDR3: TGCAGCGTTGAAGAGGGAGGAGGGTATGGCTACACCTTC. Translation gives CSVEEGGGYGYTF. The entire variable domain, with the rest obtained from reference TRBV29-1 and TRBJ1-2, is as follows: SAVISQKPSRDICQRGTSLTIQCQVDSQVTMMFWYRQQPGQSLTLIATANQGSEATYESGFVIDKFPISRPNLTFSTLTVSNMSPEDSSIYLCSVEEGGGYGYTFGSGTRLTVV.

The chain has TRBV7-9 and TRBJ2-1; D possibly corresponds to TRBD2 (6 bases). Trimming pared 1 base from V and 6 bases from J, leaving 16 bases between. This CDR3 comprises 16 residues. Germline V CDR1 and CDR2: SEHNR, FQNEAQ (reference sequence). The CDR3 nucleotides read TGTGCCAGCAGCTTAGTAGCTAGCGCACCTCGCAATGAGCAGTTCTTC. It yields the protein CASSLVASAPRNEQFF.

The sample holds one count of this clonotype. The V and J genes are TRBV2 and TRBJ1-1; 7 bases map to TRBD1. V lost 6 bases and J lost 4; bases outside the gene matches: 11. The germline gives CDR1 SNHLY, CDR2 FYNNEI. This CDR3 is built from 15 residues. CDR3 protein: CASSPFSTGPTEAFF. The CDR3 DNA follows: TGTGCCAGCAGCCCATTCTCGACAGGGCCCACTGAAGCTTTCTTT.

The V and J genes are TRBV5-1 and TRBJ2-5; TRBD2 agrees at 13 bases. CDR1 and CDR2 from the germline V gene are SGHRS and YFSETQ. There are 15 residues in the CDR3. V shed 5 bases and J 3 bases; nucleotides not matched to a gene: 4. DNA of the CDR3: TGCGCCAGCAGGACTAGCGGGGGGCGAGAAGAGACCCAGTACTTC. Translation: CASRTSGGREETQYF.

This clonotype appeared a few times. The rearrangement joins TRBV9 to TRBJ2-6; D gene uncertain. The ends were cut back, 0 bases at V and 2 bases at J, with 3 bases in the middle. Germline V gives CDR1 SGDLS, CDR2 YYNGEE. There are 14 residues in the CDR3. In DNA, the CDR3 is TGTGCCAGCAGCGTAGTGGCTGGGGCCAACGTCCTGACTTTC. This gives the protein CASSVVAGANVLTF.

V gene TRBV7-3 combines with J gene TRBJ2-4; TRBD2 aligns across 10 bases. The end of the DNA fits TRBJ2-7 better, so the J call may be wrong. Germline V gene data show CDR1 as SGHTA and CDR2 as FQGTGA. The CDR3 is made up of 17 amino acids. The CDR3 loop is CASSLFPPSGGSSEQYF. CDR3 bases: TGTGCCAGCAGCTTATTCCCCCCTAGCGGGGGCTCGTCCGAGCAGTACTTC.

In its sample, this clonotype was seen a few times. V and J are TRBV7-9 and TRBJ2-4; D perhaps matches TRBD2 (5 bases). Germline CDR1 and CDR2: SEHNR and FQNEAQ (reference sequence). The CDR3 has 14 amino acids. Deletions cut 2 bases from V and 1 base from J, with 6 bases between. Written as DNA, the CDR3 is TGTGCCAGCAGCTTACCGGGGGCCAAAAACATTCAGTACTTC. It specifies CASSLPGAKNIQYF.

This chain uses TRBV7-6 with TRBJ1-2; maybe TRBD1 (5 bases). The V and J ends lost 1 base and 3 bases respectively, with 24 bases between them. The CDR3 spans 19 residues. The germline gives CDR1 SGHVS, CDR2 FNYEAQ. The CDR3 sequence is CASSLEPKTESLLDYGYTF. The CDR3 DNA follows: TGTGCCAGCAGCTTAGAGCCAAAGACAGAGTCCCTACTCGACTATGGCTACACCTTC.

V usage is TRBV7-2 and J usage is TRBJ1-2; 8 bases are a match to TRBD1. Losses at the gene ends were 1 base for V and 2 bases for J; bases not matched to a gene: 3. CDR1 SGHTA and CDR2 FQGNSA come from the germline V gene. This CDR3 is 15 amino acids long. The CDR3 nucleotides are TGTGCCAGCAGCTTAGGGACAGGGAAGAACTATGGCTACACCTTC. It specifies CASSLGTGKNYGYTF.

The chain links TRBV15 to TRBJ2-1, with D tentatively TRBD2 (5 bases). Germline loops: CDR1 LNHNV, CDR2 YYDKDF (reference sequence). The V end lost 6 bases, the J end lost 8 bases, and 23 bases lay between the germline ends. The CDR3 extends over 16 amino acids. The CDR3 coding sequence is TGTGCCACCAGGTCTTGGGATCCCGGGATTAGGGATGAGCAGTTCTTC. Translating it yields CATRSWDPGIRDEQFF.

The sample holds a few counts of this clonotype. The genes are TRBV11-2 and TRBJ2-1; 11 bases align to TRBD2. Trimming removed 5 bases from V and 1 base from J; junction bases left unmatched: 16. CDR1 and CDR2 from the germline V gene are SGHAT and FQNNGV. The CDR3 is made up of 20 amino acids. CDR3 in amino acids: CASSPRWLAGGPVSYNEQFF. The CDR3 bases are TGTGCCAGCAGCCCCCGGTGGCTAGCGGGGGGCCCCGTATCCTACAATGAGCAGTTCTTC.

This clonotype was detected a few times. This sequence joins TRBV29-1 and TRBJ2-1; 8 nucleotides line up with TRBD1. J gave up 6 bases and V 4 bases, and 5 bases lay outside the gene matches. CDR1 is SQVTM and CDR2 is ANQGSEA in the germline V gene. The CDR3 extends over 13 amino acids. The CDR3 reads CSVVWDRFNEQFF. CDR3 nucleotide sequence: TGCAGCGTTGTATGGGACAGGTTCAATGAGCAGTTCTTC.

The chain uses TRBV9 and TRBJ2-1; unclear D gene. V dropped 0 bases and J dropped 7 bases, with 17 bases sitting between them. This CDR3 is 16 amino acids long. Germline values: CDR1 SGDLS, CDR2 YYNGEE. The CDR3 is CASSVATTNGENEQFF. In DNA, the CDR3 is TGTGCCAGCAGCGTAGCTACGACCAACGGAGAGAATGAGCAGTTCTTC. Based on the CDR3 plus reference TRBV9 and TRBJ2-1, the full variable domain is DSGVTQTPKHLITATGQRVTLRCSPRSGDLSVYWYQQSLDQGLQFLIQYYNGEERAKGNILERFSAQQFPDLHSELNLSSLELGDSALYFCASSVATTNGENEQFFGPGTRLTVL.

This clonotype was seen a few times. This chain uses TRBV20-1 with TRBJ1-2; 10 bases line up with TRBD1. The length of the CDR3 is 12 residues. Germline CDR1 DFQATT, CDR2 SNEGSKA (reference sequence). V lost 6 bases, J lost 8 bases, and 6 bases stayed unmatched. The CDR3: CSALGTGEGYTF. DNA for the CDR3: TGCAGTGCGCTCGGGACAGGGGAAGGCTACACCTTC.